This T cell receptor (beta chain) was obtained from a study of T-cell reconstitution after alpha-beta-depleted transplantation in children. Overall study results and limits: Among T cells one year after transplant, newly produced cells accounted for most counts and diversity.

CDR3 length: 12 residues. CDR1 is SQVTM and CDR2 is ANQGSEA in the germline V gene. V lost 3 bases and J 5 bases, leaving 11 bases between the germline ends. About this clonotype itself: Its antigen remains unknown.

Library preparation (for TCRbeta) was performed with unique molecular identifiers. TCRdb redid the calling of the PCR reads with MiXCR, one entry per CDR3 protein. The table includes 600,000 to 700,000 distinct CDR3 sequences, 10% to 15% detected once. The receptor was isolated from a girl aged 2 to 9 with congenital amegakaryocytic thrombocytopenia, due to receive a stem cell transplant. The chain couples TRBV29-1 to TRBJ2-7; D ambiguous. Sequenced here: PBMCs, sampled before TCRalphabeta/CD19-depleted stem cell transplant. CDR3 loop: CSVESLPDEQYF. The CDR3 DNA sequence: TGCAGCGTTGAGAGTCTTCCGGACGAGCAGTACTTC.